The 15 T cell receptor beta chains in this list originate from one sample, sequenced in a study of cytomegalovirus exposure and HLA in healthy donors. Vbeta (60) and Jbeta (13) primers were used in the PCR. Clones were sequenced by immunoSEQ multiplex PCR, and TCRdb holds only the in-frame ones, with some missing. The sample holds some 130,000 clones, approximately 81% seen once. The sequencing sample was made of PBMCs. The receptors here all came from a male donor in good health and CMV-seronegative.

The chain is built from TRBV19 and TRBJ2-7; 14 bases are shared with TRBD2. After removal of 6 bases from V and 5 bases from J, the junction contained 3 bases not matched to a gene. Germline V lookup: CDR1 LNHDA, CDR2 SQIVND (reference sequence). This CDR3 has 14 residues. The CDR3 nucleotides are TGTGCCAGTAGGGGGACTAGCGGGAGCCACGAGCAGTACTTC. This gives the protein CASRGTSGSHEQYF.

V usage is TRBV28 and J usage is TRBJ2-5, with D possibly matching TRBD2 (5 bases). With 4 bases removed from V and 5 bases from J, the gap between germline ends came to 17 bases. The CDR3 covers 15 residues. Germline-derived CDR1 and CDR2 are MDHEN and SYDVKM. CDR3 in DNA: TGTGCCAGCAGTTGGACTTCTTGGGGTCGGGAGACCCAGTACTTC. Protein: CASSWTSWGRETQYF.

The chain is built from TRBV7-2 and TRBJ2-1; 9 nucleotides line up with TRBD2. V lost 1 base to trimming and J lost 6 bases; unmatched junction nucleotides: 4. Germline V gives CDR1 SGHTA, CDR2 FQGNSA. The CDR3 spans 15 residues. The CDR3 DNA follows: TGTGCCAGCAGCTTAGAGGGACTAGCCTCCAATGAGCAGTTCTTC. It translates to CASSLEGLASNEQFF.

The chain links TRBV9 to TRBJ2-7, with TRBD2 identical over 9 bases. Per germline, CDR1 SGDLS and CDR2 YYNGEE. The CDR3 covers 16 residues. V lost 0 bases, J lost 0 bases, and 4 bases stayed unmatched. The CDR3 protein is CASSVGSSGISYEQYF. CDR3 coding DNA: TGTGCCAGCAGCGTAGGTTCTAGCGGGATCTCCTACGAGCAGTACTTC.

The chain recombines TRBV27 with TRBJ1-5; D perhaps matches TRBD1 (5 bases). CDR3 size: 14 residues. Trimming stripped 2 bases from V and 1 base from J, with 6 bases between. The germline gives CDR1 MNHEY, CDR2 SMNVEV (reference sequence). The chain's CDR3 is CASSLGGSNQPQHF. CDR3 bases: TGTGCCAGCAGTTTAGGGGGGAGCAATCAGCCCCAGCATTTT.

The CDR3 nucleotides read TGTGCCAGCAGCCCCCCTTGGCCCGTCCAGGCTGAAGCTTTCTTT. Encoded protein: CASSPPWPVQAEAFF. The chain uses TRBV7-9 and TRBJ1-1, with D unresolved. The CDR3 is made up of 15 amino acids. Deletions cut 5 bases from V and 6 bases from J, with 19 bases between. The germline V gene encodes CDR1 SEHNR and CDR2 FQNEAQ (reference sequence).

This clone has only a few counts. This rearrangement joins TRBV27 to TRBJ1-4; D uncertain. Germline V gene data show CDR1 as MNHEY and CDR2 as SMNVEV (reference sequence). V gave up 2 bases and J gave up 8 bases, with 9 bases separating them. This CDR3 contains 13 residues. The CDR3 nucleotides are TGTGCCAGCAGTTTAAGCTCCCTAGAAAAACTGTTTTTT. Translating gives CASSLSSLEKLFF.

The rearrangement links TRBV5-6 to TRBJ1-2; maybe TRBD1 (6 bases). Trimming removed 3 bases at V and 8 bases at J, with 14 bases between. There are 13 residues in the CDR3. CDR1 is SGHDT, CDR2 YYEEEE, per germline. DNA for the CDR3: TGTGCCAGCAGCTCCCAGGGGAGGGAGGGCTACACCTTC. It is translated as CASSSQGREGYTF.

The rearrangement uses TRBV25-1 and TRBJ2-7; TRBD2 matches 9 bases. Germline V gene lookup returns CDR1 MGHDK and CDR2 SYGVNS. CDR3 size: 14 residues. In DNA form, the CDR3 reads TGTGACACGAAGCTAGCGGGAAGAAACTACGAGCAGTACTTC. Its protein product is CDTKLAGRNYEQYF.

This clone was observed a handful of times. V and J are TRBV15 and TRBJ1-2, with D possibly matching TRBD1 (6 bases). This CDR3 has 16 amino acids. The V end lost 1 base, the J end lost 2 bases, and 14 bases lay between the germline ends. Germline V gene data show CDR1 as LNHNV and CDR2 as YYDKDF (reference sequence). For the CDR3, the DNA is TGTGCCACCAGCAGAGGGTTGAGGACAGAAAACTATGGCTACACCTTC. It encodes CATSRGLRTENYGYTF.

The chain uses TRBV6-6 and TRBJ2-7; TRBD2 matches 13 bases. The CDR3 runs 14 residues. J gave up 6 bases and V 8 bases, and 7 bases lay outside the gene matches. Germline V gene data show CDR1 as MNHNY and CDR2 as SVGAGI (reference sequence). The CDR3 DNA is TGTGCCAGCCGAACTAGCGGGGGGGTTAGCGAGCAGTACTTC. Amino acid sequence: CASRTSGGVSEQYF.

This sequence joins TRBV4-3 and TRBJ1-2; possible D gene TRBD1, 6 bases. Trimming pared 5 bases from V and 3 bases from J, leaving 13 bases between. This CDR3 is 14 amino acids long. From germline, CDR1 is LGHNA and CDR2 YSLEER. The CDR3 spells CASSSRAGDYGYTF. The CDR3 nucleotides are TGCGCCAGCAGCTCAAGGGCAGGGGACTATGGCTACACCTTC.

This chain connects TRBV10-1 to TRBJ2-1; 8 bases are a match to TRBD2. Per germline, CDR1 WNHNN and CDR2 SYGVQD (reference sequence). J gave up 7 bases and V 0 bases, and 8 bases lay outside the gene matches. The CDR3 runs to 16 residues. CDR3 nucleotide sequence: TGCGCCAGCAGTGAGTCGCAGCGGGAGACAAGTAATGAGCAGTTCTTC. It translates to CASSESQRETSNEQFF.

This chain uses TRBV7-3 with TRBJ2-2; 14 bases match TRBD2. Germline CDR1 SGHTA, CDR2 FQGTGA. V lost 2 bases and J lost 8; bases outside the gene matches: 10. There are 18 residues in the CDR3. The chain's CDR3 is CASSLSGGLAGGPGELFF. CDR3 nucleotides: TGTGCCAGCAGCTTATCCGGTGGACTAGCGGGGGGTCCAGGGGAGCTGTTTTTT.

The chain uses TRBV6-4 and TRBJ2-3; 8 bases are shared with TRBD2. Losses at the gene ends were 3 bases for V and 1 base for J; bases not matched to a gene: 0. Germline CDR1 and CDR2: MRHNA and SNTAGT. The CDR3 runs to 14 residues. The CDR3 sequence: CASSEAGGTDTQYF. CDR3 DNA: TGTGCCAGCAGTGAAGCGGGAGGCACAGATACGCAGTATTTT.